The 29 T cell receptor beta chains given below trace back to one sample, sequenced in a study of T cell responses to AZD1222 COVID-19 vaccine. Clones were read by immunoSEQ multiplex PCR, and TCRdb kept only the in-frame ones, dropping some. The data contain more than 95,000 clones, roughly 87% of them singletons. Specimen: peripheral blood, collected on day 0 of MenACWY control vaccination. The origin of the receptors is an adult in good health.

The chain has TRBV28 and TRBJ1-5, with D perhaps TRBD1 (5 bases). Trimming took 4 bases from V and 0 from J, leaving 10 bases between them. This CDR3 is built from 15 residues. The germline gives CDR1 MDHEN, CDR2 SYDVKM. In DNA, the CDR3 is TGTGCCAGCAGTTGGTGGGGCCATAGCAATCAGCCCCAGCATTTT. It yields the protein CASSWWGHSNQPQHF. The variable domain in full, completed from reference TRBV28 and TRBJ1-5, reads DVKVTQSSRYLVKRTGEKVFLECVQDMDHENMFWYRQDPGLGLRLIYFSYDVKMKEKGDIPEGYSVSREKKERFSLILESASTNQTSMYLCASSWWGHSNQPQHFGDGTRLSIL.

This clone has a single count. Written as DNA, the CDR3 is TGTGCCAGCAGCTTAACCCCAGGACAAGTCTTGGAGACCCAGTACTTC. Translation: CASSLTPGQVLETQYF. This sequence joins TRBV7-9 and TRBJ2-5; maybe TRBD1 (5 bases). The CDR3 totals 16 residues. Trimming pared 2 bases from V and 5 bases from J, leaving 18 bases between. Germline loops: CDR1 SEHNR, CDR2 FQNEAQ (reference sequence).

This chain joins TRBV19 and TRBJ1-5; D possibly corresponds to TRBD1 (5 bases). The germline V gene has CDR1 LNHDA and CDR2 SQIVND (reference sequence). The ends were cut back, 4 bases at V and 3 bases at J, with 10 bases in the middle. CDR3 length equals 14 residues. The CDR3: CASSNRQINQPQHF. The CDR3 bases are TGTGCCAGTAGTAACCGACAGATCAATCAGCCCCAGCATTTT.

The chain recombines TRBV28 with TRBJ1-1, with D uncertain. CDR3 length: 11 residues. V was trimmed by 5 bases and J by 5 bases, leaving 6 bases between them. Germline loops: CDR1 MDHEN, CDR2 SYDVKM. In DNA, the CDR3 is TGTGCCAGCAGTGAGGTGACTGAAGCTTTCTTT. It codes for CASSEVTEAFF.

The genes are TRBV28 and TRBJ1-2; 9 bases agree with TRBD1. The V segment lost 1 base and the J segment 2 bases; nucleotides outside the gene matches: 2. This CDR3 has 15 residues. Germline lookup yields CDR1 MDHEN and CDR2 SYDVKM. CDR3 protein: CASSLLTGGNYGYTF. The DNA for the CDR3 is TGTGCCAGCAGTTTATTGACAGGGGGGAACTATGGCTACACCTTC.

The rearrangement uses TRBV2 and TRBJ2-5; possibly TRBD2 for D (5 bases). The CDR3 length is 12 residues. V lost 6 bases to trimming and J lost 5 bases, with 10 bases between them. CDR1 and CDR2 from the germline V gene are SNHLY and FYNNEI. The CDR3 reads CASSKSGETQYF. Here the CDR3 DNA reads TGTGCCAGCAGCAAAAGCGGCGAGACCCAGTACTTC.

The chain joins TRBV18 to TRBJ2-6, with D possibly being TRBD1 (6 bases). The germline gives CDR1 KGHSH, CDR2 LQKENI. The ends were cut back, 0 bases at V and 2 bases at J, with 8 bases in the middle. This CDR3 has 16 amino acids. Here the CDR3 reads CASSPPQGPGANVLTF. The CDR3 DNA follows: TGTGCCAGCTCACCACCACAGGGACCTGGGGCCAACGTCCTGACTTTC.

The chain carries TRBV27 and TRBJ2-1, with D perhaps TRBD2 (5 bases). The germline V gene has CDR1 MNHEY and CDR2 SMNVEV (reference sequence). The CDR3 extends over 13 amino acids. V was shortened by 2 bases and J by 6 bases, with 8 bases between the two germline ends. The CDR3 bases are TGTGCCAGCAGTTTACAGCGGACCAATGAGCAGTTCTTC. This codes for CASSLQRTNEQFF.

The chain carries TRBV21-1 and TRBJ1-5. TRBV21-1 is recorded as a pseudogene. The CDR3 loop spans 17 amino acids. CDR3 DNA: TGTGCCAGCAGCAAATGGTCGATACTCATCCCTGATCAGCCCCAGCATTTT. This codes for CASSKWSILIPDQPQHF.

The rearrangement uses TRBV7-9 and TRBJ2-7; D not resolved. Germline V gene sequence: CDR1 SEHNR, CDR2 FQNEAQ (reference sequence). The length of the CDR3 is 13 residues. V gave up 2 bases and J gave up 13 bases, with 18 bases separating them. CDR3 in DNA: TGTGCCAGCAGCTTACCCGGCCTCACCGAGATATACTTC. Its protein is CASSLPGLTEIYF.

The J gene is TRBJ1-2, the V gene TRBV7-9; TRBD1 agrees at 11 bases. This CDR3 is 16 amino acids long. The germline gives CDR1 SEHNR, CDR2 FQNEAQ (reference sequence). J gave up 5 bases and V 5 bases, and 10 bases lay outside the gene matches. The CDR3 sequence is CASSDSGTGGGYGYTF. DNA of the CDR3: TGTGCCAGCAGCGATTCCGGGACAGGGGGAGGGTATGGCTACACCTTC.

The J gene is TRBJ2-6, the V gene TRBV11-2, with D perhaps assigned TRBD1 or TRBD2 (6 bases each). Trimming removed 4 bases at V and 3 bases at J, with 19 bases between. The CDR3 contains 18 residues. Germline CDR1 and CDR2: SGHAT and FQNNGV. The CDR3 loop is CASSSPRTGARGANVLTF. The CDR3, as DNA: TGTGCCAGCAGCTCGCCGAGGACGGGGGCGCGTGGGGCCAACGTCCTGACTTTC.

This clone was observed once. The chain has TRBV23-1 and TRBJ2-2; D possibly corresponds to TRBD1 (5 bases). TRBV23-1 has ORF status, its function being uncertain. This CDR3 spans 19 amino acids. The V end lost 6 bases, the J end lost 0 bases, and 23 bases lay between the germline ends. The CDR3 here is CASRLTQRSRVSNTGELFF. The CDR3, as DNA: TGCGCCAGCAGACTAACTCAAAGGTCCAGGGTGTCGAACACCGGGGAGCTGTTTTTT.

The chain carries TRBV3-1 (or the pseudogene TRBV3-2) and TRBJ1-5; 9 nucleotides agree with TRBD1. The V gene's germline CDR1 is LGHDT and CDR2 YNNKEL (reference sequence). The ends lost 4 bases at V and 1 base at J; junction bases unmatched: 5. The CDR3 loop spans 16 amino acids. CDR3: CASSPRTGVSNQPQHF. CDR3 nucleotide sequence: TGTGCCAGCAGCCCGAGGACAGGGGTGAGCAATCAGCCCCAGCATTTT.

V is TRBV30 and J is TRBJ2-1; no clear D gene. The CDR3 is made up of 11 amino acids. Germline assignment: CDR1 GTSNPN and CDR2 SVGIG (reference sequence). Trimming removed 2 bases from V and 7 bases from J, with 6 bases in between. The chain's CDR3 is CAWSSRNEQFF. The DNA of the CDR3 is TGTGCCTGGAGTAGCAGAAATGAGCAGTTCTTC.

This rearrangement joins TRBV28 to TRBJ2-7; D gene unclear. In germline, CDR1 is MDHEN, CDR2 SYDVKM. V lost 6 bases and J lost 3, with 6 bases in between. The CDR3 totals 11 residues. CDR3 in DNA: TGTGCCAGCAGCGCCAACTACGAGCAGTACGTC. Protein product: CASSANYEQYV.

V is TRBV28 and J is TRBJ1-2; D is undetermined. The V and J ends lost 2 bases and 8 bases respectively, with 9 bases between them. The CDR3 is made up of 12 amino acids. Germline loops: CDR1 MDHEN, CDR2 SYDVKM. The CDR3 nucleotides read TGTGCCAGCAGTTTAAGGAGGGCCGGCTACACCTTC. This codes for CASSLRRAGYTF.

This clone was seen once. The rearrangement joins TRBV6-2 or TRBV6-3 to TRBJ2-1; D call uncertain. The CDR3 is 13 amino acids. With 5 bases removed from V and 12 bases from J, the gap between germline ends came to 17 bases. Germline assignment: CDR1 MNHEY and CDR2 SVGEGT. Here the CDR3 DNA reads TGTGCCAGCAGTAGGGTTATAGCTTCGTGGCAGTTCTTC. Residues: CASSRVIASWQFF.

The genes are TRBV5-1 and TRBJ1-6, with 9 bases identical to TRBD1. CDR1 is SGHRS and CDR2 is YFSETQ in the germline V gene. Losses at the gene ends were 4 bases for V and 8 bases for J; bases not matched to a gene: 4. The CDR3 is 14 amino acids. The CDR3, as DNA: TGCGCCAGCAGCCTTCGGACAGGGGATTCACCCCTCCACTTT. Translating it yields CASSLRTGDSPLHF.

This sequence joins TRBV12-3 or TRBV12-4 and TRBJ2-7; no clear D gene. CDR3 length equals 13 residues. Trimming shortened V by 10 bases and J by 0 bases, and 13 bases separated the two germline ends. Here the CDR3 DNA reads TGTGCCACCTCAAATCCCAGCTCCTACGAGCAGTACTTC. Translating gives CATSNPSSYEQYF.

This chain connects TRBV5-1 to TRBJ1-2, with 8 bases that match TRBD1. The CDR3 is 17 residues long. Germline CDR1 SGHRS, CDR2 YFSETQ. The V and J ends lost 4 bases and 4 bases, in that order; junction bases with no gene match: 15. Here the CDR3 reads CASSPPRDRNSVYGYTF. Written as DNA, the CDR3 is TGCGCCAGCAGCCCCCCCCGGGACAGGAATTCAGTCTATGGCTACACCTTC.

V gene TRBV7-6 combines with J gene TRBJ1-6, with D hard to call. There are 16 residues in the CDR3. Germline assignment: CDR1 SGHVS and CDR2 FNYEAQ. The V end lost 4 bases, the J end lost 0 bases, and 10 bases lay between the germline ends. In DNA form, the CDR3 reads TGTGCCAGCAGCTCGGGCAGCCGCTCCTATAATTCACCCCTCCACTTT. It encodes CASSSGSRSYNSPLHF.

The genes are TRBV7-9 and TRBJ1-1; 7 positions match TRBD1. Germline V gene data show CDR1 as SEHNR and CDR2 as FQNEAQ (reference sequence). This CDR3 has 13 residues. V was clipped by 6 bases and J by 5 bases; unmatched bases: 6. The CDR3 spells CASSSGGKTEAFF. CDR3 coding DNA: TGTGCCAGCAGTTCAGGGGGAAAGACTGAAGCTTTCTTT. The full variable domain, rest sourced from reference TRBV7-9 and TRBJ1-1, is DTGVSQNPRHKITKRGQNVTFRCDPISEHNRLYWYRQTLGQGPEFLTYFQNEAQLEKSRLLSDRFSAERPKGSFSTLEIQRTEQGDSAMYLCASSSGGKTEAFFGQGTRLTVV.

This sequence joins TRBV18 and TRBJ2-5; the D is unclear. This CDR3 is 15 amino acids long. V lost 4 bases, J lost 1 base, and 13 bases lay in between. Germline V CDR1 and CDR2: KGHSH, LQKENI. CDR3 in DNA: TGTGCCAGCTCACTTCCCCTAGGTATCCAAGAGACCCAGTACTTC. Its protein is CASSLPLGIQETQYF.

This clone was seen once. The chain joins TRBV2 to TRBJ2-3; D tentatively fits TRBD1 or TRBD2 (5 bases each). This CDR3 is 13 amino acids long. The V and J ends lost 9 bases and 3 bases respectively, with 13 bases between them. Germline V lookup: CDR1 SNHLY, CDR2 FYNNEI. CDR3 nucleotides: TGTGCCAGTGGGGCTCGAGGGACAGATACGCAGTATTTT. Amino acid sequence: CASGARGTDTQYF.

This chain joins TRBV7-9 and TRBJ1-1; 7 nucleotides line up with TRBD1. Per germline, CDR1 SEHNR and CDR2 FQNEAQ (reference sequence). After removal of 2 bases from V and 4 bases from J, the junction contained 7 bases not matched to a gene. The CDR3 is made up of 15 amino acids. CDR3 nucleotides: TGTGCCAGCAGCTTAAGGGACAGTGTGACCACTGAAGCTTTCTTT. Translation gives CASSLRDSVTTEAFF.

The V and J genes are TRBV9 and TRBJ2-7; D may match TRBD1 or TRBD2 (6 bases each). Germline CDR1 SGDLS, CDR2 YYNGEE. V gave up 3 bases and J gave up 2 bases, with 15 bases separating them. The CDR3 is 15 amino acids. The CDR3 sequence is CASSGGASPPYEQYF. The CDR3 region has the DNA TGTGCCAGCAGCGGGGGGGCCTCCCCCCCCTACGAGCAGTACTTC.

This clone was counted between two and nine times. The chain uses TRBV5-6 and TRBJ2-1; 9 nucleotides align to TRBD2. The CDR3 length is 13 residues. Germline CDR1 is SGHDT and CDR2 is YYEEEE. J was trimmed by 7 bases and V by 4 bases; bases with no gene match: 3. Here the CDR3 DNA reads TGTGCCAGCAGCGGGACTAGCTGGAATGAGCAGTTCTTC. Its protein is CASSGTSWNEQFF.

The chain carries TRBV18 and TRBJ1-4; 9 bases are a match to TRBD1. The V gene end was trimmed by 8 bases and the J gene end by 8 bases; junction bases not matched to a gene: 6. The length of the CDR3 is 13 residues. Germline CDR1 KGHSH, CDR2 LQKENI. CDR3 loop: CASTQGAREKLFF. The CDR3 bases are TGTGCCAGCACACAGGGGGCCAGGGAAAAACTGTTTTTT.